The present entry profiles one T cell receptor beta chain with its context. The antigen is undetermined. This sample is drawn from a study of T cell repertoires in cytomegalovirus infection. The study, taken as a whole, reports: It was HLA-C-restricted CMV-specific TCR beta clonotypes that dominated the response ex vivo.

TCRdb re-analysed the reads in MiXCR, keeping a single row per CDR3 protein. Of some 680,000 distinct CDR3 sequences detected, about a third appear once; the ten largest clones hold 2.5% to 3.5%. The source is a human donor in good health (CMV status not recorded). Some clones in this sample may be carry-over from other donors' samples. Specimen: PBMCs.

Written as DNA, the CDR3 is TGTGCCAGCAGTGGATTGACAGGGGACGACTACAATGAGCAGTTCTTC. Its protein is CASSGLTGDDYNEQFF. The genes are TRBV27 and TRBJ2-1; 8 nucleotides match TRBD1. After removal of 5 bases from V and 3 bases from J, the junction contained 9 bases not matched to a gene. The germline V gene has CDR1 MNHEY and CDR2 SMNVEV (reference sequence). This CDR3 has 16 residues.